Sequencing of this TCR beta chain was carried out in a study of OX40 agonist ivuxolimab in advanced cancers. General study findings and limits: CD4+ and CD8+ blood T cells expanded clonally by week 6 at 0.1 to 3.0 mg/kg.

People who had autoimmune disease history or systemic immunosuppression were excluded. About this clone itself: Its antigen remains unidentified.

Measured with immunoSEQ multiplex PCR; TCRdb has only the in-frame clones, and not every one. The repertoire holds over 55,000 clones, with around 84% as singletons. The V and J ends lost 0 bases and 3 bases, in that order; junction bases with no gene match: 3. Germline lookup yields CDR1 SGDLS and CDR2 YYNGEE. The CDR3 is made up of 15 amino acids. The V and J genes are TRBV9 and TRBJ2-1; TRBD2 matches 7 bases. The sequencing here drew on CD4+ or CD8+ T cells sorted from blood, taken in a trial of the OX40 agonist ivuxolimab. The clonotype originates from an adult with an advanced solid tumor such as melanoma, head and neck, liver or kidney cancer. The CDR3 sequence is CASSVEGGDYNEQFF. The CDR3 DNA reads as TGTGCCAGCAGCGTAGAGGGAGGGGACTACAATGAGCAGTTCTTC.